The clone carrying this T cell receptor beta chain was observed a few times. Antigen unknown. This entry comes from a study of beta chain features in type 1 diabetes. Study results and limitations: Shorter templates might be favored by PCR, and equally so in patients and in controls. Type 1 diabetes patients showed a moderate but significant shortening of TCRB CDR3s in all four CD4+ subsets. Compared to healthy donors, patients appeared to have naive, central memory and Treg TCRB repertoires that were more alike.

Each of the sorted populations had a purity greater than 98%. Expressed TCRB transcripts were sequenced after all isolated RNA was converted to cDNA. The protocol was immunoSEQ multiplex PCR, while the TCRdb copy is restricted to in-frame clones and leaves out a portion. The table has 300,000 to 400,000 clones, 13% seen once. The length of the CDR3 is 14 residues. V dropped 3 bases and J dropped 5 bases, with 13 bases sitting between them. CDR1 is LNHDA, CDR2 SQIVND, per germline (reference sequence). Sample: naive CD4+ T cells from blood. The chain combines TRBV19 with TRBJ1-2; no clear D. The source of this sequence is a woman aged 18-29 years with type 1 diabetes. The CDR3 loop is CASSMRTDGYGYTF. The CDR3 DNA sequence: TGTGCCAGTAGTATGAGGACTGACGGATATGGCTACACCTTC.